Listed below are T cell receptor beta chains from one sample, sequenced in a study of blood T cell repertoires in COVID-19. Method: immunoSEQ multiplex PCR; TCRdb's copy keeps in-frame clones and lacks some. The table shows nearly 200,000 clones, with 65% to 85% occurring only once. Sample: PBMCs or T cells enriched from blood (not recorded which). These receptor sequences come from a middle-aged man who had recovered from COVID-19. CDR3s include the opening cysteine and the closing phenylalanine or tryptophan. Each record gives: D gene, J gene, V gene, clone size, CDR3 protein, CDR3 DNA. The D gene is left open where the match is weak. Size values are once, few and many counts, or a class for expanded clones, and some rows have none.

D gene: NA; J gene: TRBJ1-5; V gene: TRBV6-5; clone size: NA; CDR3 protein: CASSRQAYSNQPQHF; CDR3 DNA: TGTGCCAGCAGTCGACAGGCGTATAGCAATCAGCCCCAGCATTTT
D gene: NA; J gene: TRBJ1-2; V gene: TRBV5-1; clone size: NA; CDR3 protein: CASSLEGEGYGYTF; CDR3 DNA: TGCGCCAGCAGCTTGGAGGGGGAAGGGTATGGCTACACCTTC
D gene: NA; J gene: TRBJ1-5; V gene: TRBV28; clone size: NA; CDR3 protein: CASSFQKTGRYQPQHF; CDR3 DNA: TGTGCCAGCAGTTTTCAAAAGACAGGACGATATCAGCCCCAGCATTTT
D gene: TRBD1; J gene: TRBJ2-3; V gene: TRBV19; clone size: NA; CDR3 protein: CASSIGRDRASDTQYF; CDR3 DNA: TGTGCCAGTAGTATAGGCCGGGACAGGGCGTCAGATACGCAGTATTTT
D gene: NA; J gene: TRBJ1-3; V gene: TRBV19; clone size: NA; CDR3 protein: CASSIQGTVSGNTIYF; CDR3 DNA: TGTGCCAGTAGTATCCAGGGGACGGTCTCTGGAAACACCATATATTTT
D gene: NA; J gene: TRBJ1-1; V gene: TRBV3-1/TRBV3-2; clone size: once; CDR3 protein: CASSPWAGNTEAFF; CDR3 DNA: TGTGCCAGCAGCCCGTGGGCCGGGAACACTGAAGCTTTCTTT
D gene: TRBD1; J gene: TRBJ1-2; V gene: TRBV11-2; clone size: NA; CDR3 protein: CASSPGQVSGYTF; CDR3 DNA: TGTGCCAGCAGCCCGGGACAGGTTTCTGGCTACACCTTC
D gene: NA; J gene: TRBJ1-4; V gene: TRBV27; clone size: NA; CDR3 protein: CASRLGEGSLNEKLFF; CDR3 DNA: TGTGCCAGCAGATTGGGCGAGGGCAGCCTTAATGAAAAACTGTTTTTT
D gene: NA; J gene: TRBJ1-5; V gene: TRBV18; clone size: NA; CDR3 protein: CASSPATDQPQHF; CDR3 DNA: TGTGCCAGCTCACCAGCAACGGATCAGCCCCAGCATTTT
D gene: NA; J gene: TRBJ1-2; V gene: TRBV30; clone size: NA; CDR3 protein: CAWSRTANYGYTF; CDR3 DNA: TGTGCCTGGAGTCGGACAGCTAACTATGGCTACACCTTC
D gene: NA; J gene: TRBJ1-1; V gene: TRBV5-1; clone size: once; CDR3 protein: CASSFGEGEAFF; CDR3 DNA: TGCGCCAGCAGCTTCGGGGAGGGGGAAGCTTTCTTT
D gene: NA; J gene: TRBJ1-5; V gene: TRBV19; clone size: NA; CDR3 protein: CASSRSTASRRPQHF; CDR3 DNA: TGTGCCAGTAGTCGATCGACAGCTAGTCGGCGGCCCCAGCATTTT
D gene: NA; J gene: TRBJ1-2; V gene: TRBV30; clone size: NA; CDR3 protein: CAGGRREARNYGYTF; CDR3 DNA: TGTGCCGGGGGGAGGAGGGAGGCTCGTAACTATGGCTACACCTTC
D gene: TRBD1; J gene: TRBJ2-7; V gene: TRBV18; clone size: NA; CDR3 protein: CASSTQGYEQYF; CDR3 DNA: TGTGCCAGCTCAACACAGGGGTACGAGCAGTACTTC
D gene: TRBD1; J gene: TRBJ2-5; V gene: TRBV4-1; clone size: NA; CDR3 protein: CASSLVTGLGRETQYF; CDR3 DNA: TGCGCCAGCAGCCTAGTGACAGGGTTAGGGCGGGAGACCCAGTACTTC
D gene: TRBD2; J gene: TRBJ2-1; V gene: TRBV3-1/TRBV3-2; clone size: NA; CDR3 protein: CASSQTRGSNYNEQFF; CDR3 DNA: TGTGCCAGCAGCCAGACGCGGGGGAGCAACTACAATGAGCAGTTCTTC
D gene: NA; J gene: TRBJ2-3; V gene: TRBV5-1; clone size: once; CDR3 protein: CASSLAPGADTQYF; CDR3 DNA: TGCGCCAGCAGCTTGGCTCCGGGGGCAGATACGCAGTATTTT
D gene: TRBD1; J gene: TRBJ1-6; V gene: TRBV2; clone size: NA; CDR3 protein: CASSTQGVGSPLHF; CDR3 DNA: TGTGCCAGCAGTACCCAGGGGGTCGGAAGCCCCCTCCACTTT
D gene: NA; J gene: TRBJ1-2; V gene: TRBV30; clone size: NA; CDR3 protein: CAWISSRTGIYGYTF; CDR3 DNA: TGTGCCTGGATTTCGTCACGAACAGGCATCTATGGCTACACCTTC
D gene: NA; J gene: TRBJ1-6; V gene: TRBV19; clone size: NA; CDR3 protein: CASSIGIRANSPLHF; CDR3 DNA: TGTGCCAGTAGTATAGGAATTCGCGCTAATTCACCCCTCCACTTT
D gene: NA; J gene: TRBJ1-6; V gene: TRBV12-3/TRBV12-4; clone size: NA; CDR3 protein: CASSLLASPLHF; CDR3 DNA: TGTGCCAGCAGTTTATTGGCTTCACCCCTCCACTTT
D gene: NA; J gene: TRBJ1-6; V gene: TRBV7-9; clone size: NA; CDR3 protein: CASSLTGTSSYNSPLHF; CDR3 DNA: TGTGCCAGCAGCCTAACAGGGACCAGCTCCTATAATTCACCCCTCCACTTT
D gene: TRBD1; J gene: TRBJ2-3; V gene: TRBV19; clone size: once; CDR3 protein: CASGSEETGPRHRTQYF; CDR3 DNA: TGTGCCAGTGGATCAGAGGAGACAGGGCCCCGGCACAGAACGCAGTATTTT
D gene: NA; J gene: TRBJ2-4; V gene: TRBV5-6; clone size: NA; CDR3 protein: CASSLVSGSRDKNIQYF; CDR3 DNA: TGTGCCAGCAGCTTGGTTTCTGGGAGTCGGGACAAAAACATTCAGTACTTC
D gene: NA; J gene: TRBJ1-1; V gene: TRBV28; clone size: NA; CDR3 protein: CASSPPGHINEAFF; CDR3 DNA: TGTGCCAGCAGTCCCCCGGGTCATATAAATGAAGCTTTCTTT
D gene: NA; J gene: TRBJ1-1; V gene: TRBV7-8; clone size: once; CDR3 protein: CASINTGDTEAFF; CDR3 DNA: TGTGCCAGCATCAACACCGGGGACACTGAAGCTTTCTTT
D gene: TRBD2; J gene: TRBJ2-7; V gene: TRBV7-8; clone size: NA; CDR3 protein: CASSLVGRWRTSGGARREQYF; CDR3 DNA: TGTGCCAGCAGCTTAGTGGGGAGGTGGCGGACTAGCGGGGGGGCTAGGAGGGAGCAGTACTTC
D gene: NA; J gene: TRBJ2-5; V gene: TRBV12-3/TRBV12-4; clone size: NA; CDR3 protein: CASSLTKETQYF; CDR3 DNA: TGTGCCAGCAGTCTTACAAAAGAGACCCAGTACTTC
D gene: NA; J gene: TRBJ2-7; V gene: TRBV19; clone size: NA; CDR3 protein: CASSISVSYEQYF; CDR3 DNA: TGTGCCAGTAGTATTTCGGTTAGCTACGAGCAGTACTTC
D gene: TRBD2; J gene: TRBJ2-7; V gene: TRBV5-6; clone size: NA; CDR3 protein: CASSYWEGIPYEQYF; CDR3 DNA: TGTGCCAGCAGCTACTGGGAGGGGATACCCTACGAGCAGTACTTC
D gene: TRBD1; J gene: TRBJ1-2; V gene: TRBV14; clone size: NA; CDR3 protein: CASSQPGQGAGYGYTF; CDR3 DNA: TGTGCCAGCAGCCAACCGGGACAGGGGGCTGGCTATGGCTACACCTTC
D gene: TRBD1; J gene: TRBJ1-4; V gene: TRBV28; clone size: NA; CDR3 protein: CASARPDRGNEKLFF; CDR3 DNA: TGTGCCAGCGCAAGACCCGACAGGGGTAATGAAAAACTGTTTTTT
D gene: TRBD1; J gene: TRBJ2-2; V gene: TRBV6-5; clone size: NA; CDR3 protein: CASSIRDRDTGELFF; CDR3 DNA: TGTGCCAGCAGCATCCGGGACAGGGATACCGGGGAGCTGTTTTTT
D gene: TRBD1; J gene: TRBJ1-1; V gene: TRBV19; clone size: NA; CDR3 protein: CASSKTWGQGSGEAFF; CDR3 DNA: TGTGCCAGTAGTAAAACGTGGGGACAGGGGAGTGGTGAAGCTTTCTTT
D gene: NA; J gene: TRBJ1-1; V gene: TRBV5-4; clone size: NA; CDR3 protein: CASSLGRINTEAFF; CDR3 DNA: TGTGCCAGCAGCTTGGGGCGGATTAACACTGAAGCTTTCTTT
D gene: TRBD1; J gene: TRBJ1-2; V gene: TRBV13; clone size: NA; CDR3 protein: CASSLGQLLGTGRGYTF; CDR3 DNA: TGTGCCAGCAGCCTAGGACAACTTTTAGGGACAGGGCGAGGCTACACCTTC
D gene: NA; J gene: TRBJ1-2; V gene: TRBV27; clone size: few; CDR3 protein: CASSSSTVYGYTF; CDR3 DNA: TGTGCCAGCAGTTCCTCGACAGTTTATGGCTACACCTTC
D gene: TRBD1; J gene: TRBJ1-5; V gene: TRBV19; clone size: NA; CDR3 protein: CATKETGGLLNNQPQHF; CDR3 DNA: TGTGCCACCAAGGAGACAGGGGGCCTGCTTAACAATCAGCCCCAGCATTTT
D gene: TRBD2; J gene: TRBJ2-1; V gene: TRBV10-2; clone size: NA; CDR3 protein: CASSATASGGTYNEQFF; CDR3 DNA: TGCGCCAGCAGTGCAACGGCTAGCGGGGGCACCTACAATGAGCAGTTCTTC
D gene: TRBD1; J gene: TRBJ2-3; V gene: TRBV7-9; clone size: NA; CDR3 protein: CASSFGQGSADTQYF; CDR3 DNA: TGTGCCAGCAGTTTCGGACAGGGGTCGGCAGATACGCAGTATTTT
D gene: NA; J gene: TRBJ1-1; V gene: TRBV9; clone size: NA; CDR3 protein: CASSPSTGVPKAFF; CDR3 DNA: TGTGCCAGCAGCCCGTCTACGGGGGTACCAAAAGCTTTCTTT
D gene: NA; J gene: TRBJ1-4; V gene: TRBV30; clone size: few; CDR3 protein: CAWSKWGLASSANEKLFF; CDR3 DNA: TGTGCCTGGAGTAAGTGGGGACTTGCAAGTTCGGCTAATGAAAAACTGTTTTTT
D gene: TRBD1; J gene: TRBJ1-1; V gene: TRBV5-3; clone size: few; CDR3 protein: CARSAGQGDFDTEAFF; CDR3 DNA: TGTGCCAGAAGCGCGGGACAGGGGGACTTTGACACTGAAGCTTTCTTT
D gene: NA; J gene: TRBJ1-4; V gene: TRBV19; clone size: NA; CDR3 protein: CASSISAGAREKLFF; CDR3 DNA: TGTGCCAGTAGTATATCTGCGGGGGCGCGCGAAAAACTGTTTTTT